These 32 T cell receptor beta chains were sequenced from one sample in a study of blood T cell repertoires in COVID-19. Sequencing used immunoSEQ multiplex PCR; TCRdb keeps in-frame clones, though not all of them. This table holds about 81,000 clones, roughly 88% found once. Sequenced sample: peripheral blood. The receptor set was obtained from a woman older than 75 with acute or convalescent COVID-19.

V gene TRBV7-3 combines with J gene TRBJ2-1; 9 nucleotides agree with TRBD2. After removal of 8 bases from V and 4 bases from J, the junction contained 9 bases not matched to a gene. The length of the CDR3 is 15 residues. Germline CDR1 is SGHTA and CDR2 is FQGTGA. CDR3 in DNA: TGTGCCAGCTCCTCCAGCGGGGGGAATTACAATGAGCAGTTCTTC. Protein product: CASSSSGGNYNEQFF. The complete variable domain, with remaining parts taken from reference TRBV7-3 and TRBJ2-1, reads GAGVSQTPSNKVTEKGKYVELRCDPISGHTALYWYRQSLGQGPEFLIYFQGTGAADDSGLPNDRFFAVRPEGSVSTLKIQRTERGDSAVYLCASSSSGGNYNEQFFGPGTRLTVL.

The rearrangement uses TRBV13 and TRBJ1-2; 10 positions match TRBD1. Germline assignment: CDR1 PRHDT and CDR2 FYEKMQ (reference sequence). The V segment lost 6 bases and the J segment 6 bases; nucleotides outside the gene matches: 4. The CDR3 has 13 amino acids. The CDR3 reads CASSYDRGHGYTF. The CDR3 DNA follows: TGTGCCAGCAGTTATGACAGGGGGCATGGCTACACCTTC.

The J gene is TRBJ1-1, the V gene TRBV29-1; unclear D gene. This CDR3 has 13 residues. V was cut by 3 bases and J by 3 bases, with 11 bases left in between. Germline CDR1 SQVTM, CDR2 ANQGSEA. The CDR3 sequence: CSVEPVGDTEAFF. CDR3 coding DNA: TGCAGCGTTGAGCCGGTAGGAGACACTGAAGCTTTCTTT.

The chain has TRBV18 and TRBJ2-2, with TRBD2 matching over 12 bases. Germline V gene lookup returns CDR1 KGHSH and CDR2 LQKENI. J gave up 4 bases and V 2 bases, and 5 bases lay outside the gene matches. This CDR3 has 17 amino acids. CDR3: CASSPWTSGKGTGELFF. The CDR3 DNA follows: TGTGCCAGCTCACCATGGACTAGCGGGAAGGGCACCGGGGAGCTGTTTTTT. Combining the CDR3 with reference TRBV18 and TRBJ2-2 gives the whole variable domain NAGVMQNPRHLVRRRGQEARLRCSPMKGHSHVYWYRQLPEEGLKFMVYLQKENIIDESGMPKERFSAEFPKEGPSILRIQQVVRGDSAAYFCASSPWTSGKGTGELFFGEGSRLTVL.

The V gene is TRBV3-1 (or the pseudogene TRBV3-2), the J gene TRBJ2-5; D perhaps matches TRBD2 (6 bases). Germline V lookup: CDR1 LGHDT, CDR2 YNNKEL (reference sequence). This CDR3 region has 14 residues. V lost 2 bases to trimming and J lost 6 bases, with 13 bases between them. The CDR3 reads CASSQSRGGQTQYF. The DNA of the CDR3 is TGTGCCAGCAGCCAAAGTAGGGGAGGACAGACCCAGTACTTC.

The chain carries TRBV12-3 or TRBV12-4 and TRBJ2-7, with 9 positions matching TRBD2. This CDR3 has 13 residues. V lost 7 bases, J lost 6 bases, and 7 bases stayed unmatched. The CDR3 nucleotides are TGTGCCAGCACCGAGCGGGAGGCCTCCGAGCAGTACTTC. Encoded protein: CASTEREASEQYF.

The chain links TRBV3-1 (or the pseudogene TRBV3-2) to TRBJ1-4; 12 bases fit TRBD1. The CDR3 spans 15 residues. CDR1 LGHDT and CDR2 YNNKEL come from the germline V gene (reference sequence). V shed 3 bases and J 8 bases; nucleotides not matched to a gene: 4. In DNA, the CDR3 is TGTGCCAGCAGCCAGGGACAGGGGGCTCGAGAAAAACTGTTTTTT. As protein: CASSQGQGAREKLFF.

This clone was counted a few times. This chain joins TRBV5-6 and TRBJ1-5, with D perhaps TRBD1 (6 bases). The CDR3 totals 13 residues. CDR1 and CDR2 (germline): SGHDT, YYEEEE. V was shortened by 1 base and J by 6 bases, with 8 bases between the two germline ends. CDR3 in amino acids: CASSLSGVQPQHF. The CDR3 bases are TGTGCCAGCAGCTTGTCAGGGGTTCAGCCCCAGCATTTT.

This clone was seen once. The V call is TRBV7-2, the J call TRBJ2-6; 8 nucleotides match TRBD2. From germline, CDR1 is SGHTA and CDR2 FQGNSA. Trimming at V came to 3 bases and at J to 3 bases, leaving 7 bases not matched to a gene. This CDR3 is 17 amino acids long. The CDR3 coding sequence is TGTGCCAGCAGCTTGATCGGGGGGGCTATTGGGGCCAACGTCCTGACTTTC. This sequence encodes CASSLIGGAIGANVLTF.

This clone was counted a single time. This sequence joins TRBV19 and TRBJ2-1; 8 bases are shared with TRBD1. This CDR3 is 14 amino acids long. V shed 8 bases and J 4 bases; nucleotides not matched to a gene: 7. The germline CDR1 and CDR2 sequences are LNHDA and SQIVND (reference sequence). Here the CDR3 DNA reads TGTGCCAGTCGCCGGGACAGGTTATACAATGAGCAGTTCTTC. Protein product: CASRRDRLYNEQFF.

The V call is TRBV3-1 (or the pseudogene TRBV3-2), the J call TRBJ2-2; D ambiguous. Germline V gene data show CDR1 as LGHDT and CDR2 as YNNKEL (reference sequence). The CDR3 extends over 14 amino acids. Trimming pared 2 bases from V and 0 bases from J, leaving 4 bases between. The CDR3 is CASSQRSNTGELFF. The CDR3, as DNA: TGTGCCAGCAGCCAACGTTCGAACACCGGGGAGCTGTTTTTT.

This clone was found a few times. This chain links TRBV5-5 with TRBJ1-1, with D possibly matching TRBD1 (5 bases). The CDR3 extends over 15 amino acids. V shed 4 bases and J shed 1 base, with 14 bases lying between them. Germline V gives CDR1 SGHKS, CDR2 YYEKEE (reference sequence). CDR3 residues: CASSRPGGENTEAFF. The CDR3, as DNA: TGTGCCAGCAGCCGTCCTGGGGGGGAGAACACTGAAGCTTTCTTT.

The rearrangement uses TRBV3-1 (or the pseudogene TRBV3-2) and TRBJ2-5; D perhaps matches TRBD1 (6 bases). The CDR3 runs to 14 residues. Germline V lookup: CDR1 LGHDT, CDR2 YNNKEL (reference sequence). Trimming cost V 4 bases and J 2 bases, with 11 bases left between them. Here the CDR3 DNA reads TGTGCCAGCAGCCCTTCCGGACAGCAAGAGACCCAGTACTTC. Translation: CASSPSGQQETQYF.

This chain connects TRBV9 to TRBJ2-2, with TRBD2 as a possible D gene (6 bases). The germline V gene has CDR1 SGDLS and CDR2 YYNGEE. This CDR3 has 17 amino acids. V gave up 2 bases and J gave up 0 bases, with 14 bases separating them. CDR3 sequence: CASSVTGGAPNTGELFF. The CDR3 nucleotides read TGTGCCAGCAGCGTTACAGGAGGGGCCCCGAACACCGGGGAGCTGTTTTTT.

The chain's CDR3 is CASSLRGTVTGEKLFF. CDR3 bases: TGTGCCAGCAGCTTACGCGGGACCGTTACGGGTGAAAAACTGTTTTTT. The chain uses TRBV11-2 and TRBJ1-4; TRBD1 is a possible D gene (5 bases). The ends were cut back, 2 bases at V and 7 bases at J, with 17 bases in the middle. Per germline, CDR1 SGHAT and CDR2 FQNNGV. The CDR3 totals 16 residues.

This clone has a single count. The V call is TRBV19, the J call TRBJ2-3; perhaps TRBD1 as D (5 bases). CDR1 is LNHDA and CDR2 is SQIVND in the germline V gene (reference sequence). V lost 7 bases, J lost 2 bases, and 13 bases lay in between. The CDR3 consists of 14 residues. The CDR3 loop is CASTTGVNTDTQYF. CDR3 DNA: TGTGCCAGTACTACAGGAGTCAACACAGATACGCAGTATTTT.

The V call is TRBV9, the J call TRBJ2-2; 8 bases are a match to TRBD2. Germline lookup yields CDR1 SGDLS and CDR2 YYNGEE. The junction had 10 bases not matched to a gene; V was cut back by 4 bases and J by 5 bases. This CDR3 is 16 amino acids long. CDR3 region: CASSPQVAGGTGELFF. The CDR3, as DNA: TGTGCCAGCAGCCCTCAGGTGGCGGGGGGAACCGGGGAGCTGTTTTTT.

The rearrangement links TRBV18 to TRBJ2-4; 12 bases are shared with TRBD1. This CDR3 region has 17 residues. Germline-derived CDR1 and CDR2 are KGHSH and LQKENI. V shed 4 bases and J 2 bases; nucleotides not matched to a gene: 6. The chain's CDR3 is CASSLLGQGATKNIQYF. In DNA, the CDR3 is TGTGCCAGCTCACTTCTGGGACAGGGGGCGACCAAAAACATTCAGTACTTC.

The chain carries TRBV18 and TRBJ2-5, with D possibly being TRBD2 (6 bases). Germline V gene lookup returns CDR1 KGHSH and CDR2 LQKENI. The CDR3 extends over 15 amino acids. V was trimmed by 2 bases and J by 5 bases, leaving 15 bases between them. Here the CDR3 DNA reads TGTGCCAGCTCACCAGGGTCTCCTCGGGGGGAGACCCAGTACTTC. Its protein product is CASSPGSPRGETQYF.

The chain couples TRBV6-6 to TRBJ2-1, with no clear D. The V and J ends lost 7 bases and 9 bases respectively, with 13 bases between them. The CDR3 sequence is 12 residues long. Germline V lookup: CDR1 MNHNY, CDR2 SVGAGI (reference sequence). In nucleotides, the CDR3 is TGTGCCAGCACCATTAACGGGTTTGAGCAGTTCTTC. As protein: CASTINGFEQFF.

J is TRBJ2-7 and V is TRBV7-6; D remains ambiguous. Germline V lookup: CDR1 SGHVS, CDR2 FNYEAQ. V was pared by 2 bases and J by 6 bases, with 5 bases between. The CDR3 covers 11 residues. The CDR3 DNA follows: TGTGCCAGCAGCTTACACGGCGAGCAGTACTTC. Amino acid sequence: CASSLHGEQYF.

The V call is TRBV20-1, the J call TRBJ2-5; D is uncertain. The CDR3 runs to 11 residues. Trimming cost V 2 bases and J 5 bases, with 6 bases left between them. Germline V gene data show CDR1 as DFQATT and CDR2 as SNEGSKA (reference sequence). The CDR3 region is CSARFGETQYF. CDR3 coding DNA: TGCAGTGCTAGATTCGGGGAGACCCAGTACTTC.

The chain employs TRBV7-2 and TRBJ1-1; D uncertain. The V gene lost 5 bases and the J gene lost 1 base, with 8 bases spanning the gap. CDR1 and CDR2 from the germline V gene are SGHTA and FQGNSA. The CDR3 spans 13 residues. The CDR3 region is CASSNQENTEAFF. CDR3 sequence (DNA): TGTGCCAGCAGCAACCAGGAGAACACTGAAGCTTTCTTT.

The chain has TRBV6-5 and TRBJ2-3, with TRBD2 as a possible D gene (5 bases). Germline loops: CDR1 MNHEY, CDR2 SVGAGI. CDR3 length: 13 residues. Deletions cut 7 bases from V and 6 bases from J, with 14 bases between. The CDR3, as DNA: TGTGCCAGCAAATCGCGGGTGGGGGATACGCAGTATTTT. This codes for CASKSRVGDTQYF.

J is TRBJ2-1 and V is TRBV2, with no clear D. Germline V gene lookup returns CDR1 SNHLY and CDR2 FYNNEI. The CDR3 consists of 12 residues. V lost 4 bases, J lost 6 bases, and 7 bases lay in between. Here the CDR3 DNA reads TGTGCCAGCAGTGCTTTTAGCAATGAGCAGTTCTTC. Protein sequence: CASSAFSNEQFF.

The chain links TRBV7-8 to TRBJ2-5; 7 bases agree with TRBD2. The CDR3 totals 15 residues. Germline V gives CDR1 SGHVS, CDR2 FQNEAQ. After removal of 1 base from V and 7 bases from J, the junction contained 9 bases not matched to a gene. The CDR3 region has the DNA TGTGCCAGCAGCTTAGGGGGCAGCGGGGCTGGGACCCAGTACTTC. Translating gives CASSLGGSGAGTQYF.

V is TRBV5-6 and J is TRBJ2-1; 7 nucleotides match TRBD2. Germline CDR1 and CDR2: SGHDT and YYEEEE. This CDR3 has 15 residues. The V and J ends lost 5 bases and 7 bases, in that order; junction bases with no gene match: 12. CDR3 coding DNA: TGTGCCAGCAGGCTAGAGCGGGGAGCGGGAAATGAGCAGTTCTTC. Protein: CASRLERGAGNEQFF. The full variable domain, its missing parts supplied by reference TRBV5-6 and TRBJ2-1, is DAGVTQSPTHLIKTRGQQVTLRCSPKSGHDTVSWYQQALGQGPQFIFQYYEEEERQRGNFPDRFSGHQFPNYSSELNVNALLLGDSALYLCASRLERGAGNEQFFGPGTRLTVL.

The genes are TRBV29-1 and TRBJ1-5, with TRBD1 matching 9 bases. CDR3 length: 14 amino acids. The V gene's germline CDR1 is SQVTM and CDR2 ANQGSEA. J lost 13 bases, V lost 1 base, and 11 bases had no gene match. The CDR3 reads CSVEGDRGLGIQHF. The CDR3, as DNA: TGCAGCGTTGAAGGCGACAGGGGGTTGGGGATTCAGCATTTT.

This clone showed up just once. This chain uses TRBV6-5 with TRBJ1-4, with TRBD1 matching 8 bases. This CDR3 spans 15 amino acids. The germline V gene encodes CDR1 MNHEY and CDR2 SVGAGI. V gave up 6 bases and J gave up 7 bases; unmatched junction bases: 10. CDR3 DNA: TGTGCCAGCAGGGATTACAGGGGGACGGGTGAAAAACTGTTTTTT. Protein sequence: CASRDYRGTGEKLFF.

The chain links TRBV7-6 to TRBJ2-6; 8 positions match TRBD1. CDR1 is SGHVS, CDR2 FNYEAQ, per germline. The CDR3 contains 16 residues. V shed 5 bases, J shed 2 bases, and the junction held 5 bases outside the gene matches. The CDR3 DNA sequence: TGTGCCAGCAGCCCGACACAGGGGGCTGGGGCCAACGTCCTGACTTTC. The encoded protein is CASSPTQGAGANVLTF.

This chain connects TRBV25-1 to TRBJ2-3; TRBD1 matches at 8 bases. Germline V gene data show CDR1 as MGHDK and CDR2 as SYGVNS. The ends lost 2 bases at V and 7 bases at J; junction bases unmatched: 5. The CDR3 runs to 14 residues. CDR3 in amino acids: CASSEDRGVHTQYF. In DNA, the CDR3 is TGTGCCAGCAGTGAAGACAGGGGCGTCCATACGCAGTATTTT.

The chain employs TRBV3-1 (or the pseudogene TRBV3-2) and TRBJ1-1; 10 nucleotides agree with TRBD1. The CDR3 is 15 residues long. CDR1 and CDR2 from the germline V gene are LGHDT and YNNKEL (reference sequence). Trimming at V came to 4 bases and at J to 4 bases, leaving 6 bases not matched to a gene. The CDR3 nucleotides are TGTGCCAGCAGCCCTCGGACAGGGGGAGGCACTGAAGCTTTCTTT. Its translation: CASSPRTGGGTEAFF.